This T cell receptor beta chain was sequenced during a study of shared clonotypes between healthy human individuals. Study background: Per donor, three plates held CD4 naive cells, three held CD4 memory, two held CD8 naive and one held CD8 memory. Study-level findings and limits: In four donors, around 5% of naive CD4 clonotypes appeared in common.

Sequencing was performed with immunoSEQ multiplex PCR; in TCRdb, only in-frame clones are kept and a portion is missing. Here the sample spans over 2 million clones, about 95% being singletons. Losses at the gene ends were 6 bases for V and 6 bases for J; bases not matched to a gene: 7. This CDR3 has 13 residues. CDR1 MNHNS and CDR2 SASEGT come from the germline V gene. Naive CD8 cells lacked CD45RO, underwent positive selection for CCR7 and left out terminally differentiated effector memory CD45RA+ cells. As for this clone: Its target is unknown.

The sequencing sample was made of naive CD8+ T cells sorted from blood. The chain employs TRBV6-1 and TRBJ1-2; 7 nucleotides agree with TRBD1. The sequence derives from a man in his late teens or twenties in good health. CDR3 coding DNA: TGTGCCAGCAGCGCCGGACAGGTCGATGGCTACACCTTC. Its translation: CASSAGQVDGYTF.